This T cell receptor beta chain is drawn from a study of beta chain features in type 1 diabetes. As for the study in general: Examination spanned about 110 million sorted cells from all samples.

Expressed TCRB transcripts got sequenced, as all isolated RNA was reverse transcribed. The method was immunoSEQ multiplex PCR; TCRdb's version includes in-frame clones alone and lacks a portion of them. The table records 850,000 to 900,000 clones, around a sixth of them present only once. Comments on this clone: The antigen remains unidentified.

Broader study findings: Healthy donors had naive, central memory and Treg TCRB repertoires that appeared less similar than those seen among patients.

The V end was cut by 5 bases, the J end by 9 bases, with 13 bases between. The CDR3 has 12 residues. Per the germline V gene, CDR1 is MNHEY and CDR2 is SVGAGI. The receptor was isolated from a woman in her late teens or twenties in good health. This chain links TRBV6-5 with TRBJ1-1; no reliable D call. The sequencing input was naive CD4+ T cells from blood. CDR3 DNA sequence: TGTGCCAGCAGTAGACCCGGACTCCAAGCTTTCTTT. It encodes CASSRPGLQAFF.